This is a list of T cell receptor beta chains from one sample in a study of blood T cells in healthy people across ages. One entry per CDR3 protein, called by TCRdb with MiXCR from the 5' RACE reads. This repertoire shows about 1.4 million distinct CDR3 sequences, around 55% found once; its top ten account for 6.5% to 8.5%. Specimen: blood. These receptors all come from a man aged 18-30 years in good health. Both conserved end residues are trimmed from each CDR3. The D gene is left open where the match is weak.

V,J,D,CDR3
TRBV2,TRBJ1-2,-,ASSEEEATYGYT
TRBV20-1,TRBJ2-5,TRBD2,SAREGATSGKETQY
TRBV20-1,TRBJ1-1,TRBD1,SARGDRATEAF
TRBV6-2/TRBV6-3,TRBJ2-3,TRBD2,ASSYSVFGGEGTDTQY
TRBV6-5,TRBJ1-2,-,ASRGTLNYGYT
TRBV5-1,-,-,ASSPSREETQY
TRBV4-3,TRBJ1-1,TRBD1,ASSQWGQGGTEAF
TRBV6-1,TRBJ1-2,-,ASSSTGEYGYT
TRBV6-5,TRBJ1-2,-,ASSYSAIFNVYGYT
TRBV7-9,TRBJ1-1,-,ASRHRDTEAF
TRBV2,TRBJ1-2,-,ASSYSGLGYGYT
TRBV24-1,TRBJ2-6,-,ATSTGSGANVLT
TRBV6-1,TRBJ1-5,-,ASSEGTFNQPQH
TRBV3-1,TRBJ1-2,-,ASSQGTPHYGYT
TRBV27,TRBJ2-7,-,ASSLIVTPTYEQY
TRBV14,TRBJ2-5,-,ASSQVLREGTQY
TRBV5-1,TRBJ1-4,TRBD1,ASSRTGGTTNEKLF
TRBV6-6,TRBJ1-1,-,ASTQAEAFTEAF
TRBV7-6,TRBJ2-6,TRBD1,ASSFNLDREAFSGANVLT
TRBV6-1,TRBJ1-2,-,ASSEAGAWGYT
TRBV6-6,TRBJ1-1,TRBD1,ASQKPGQRMNTEAF
TRBV11-2,TRBJ2-3,-,ASNRVQGATLDTQY
TRBV7-9,TRBJ2-3,TRBD2,ASSYPAGSTDTQY
TRBV11-2,TRBJ2-1,-,ACSLGQTGGEQF
TRBV20-1,TRBJ2-7,-,SAKGNAYEQY
TRBV6-6,TRBJ2-7,TRBD2,ASWGQGLAGGRYYEQY
TRBV20-1,TRBJ2-5,TRBD2,SASGSGGSQETQY